This T cell receptor (beta chain) was found in a study of T cells in Graves' hyperthyroidism and ophthalmopathy. Study in general: Upon initial diagnosis and before any treatment, peripheral blood was collected.

Disease duration was under 3 months in the ophthalmopathy patients, who also had a Clinical Activity Score of at least 3 and a NOSPECS grade of at least 4. The CDR3 covers 14 residues. Germline-derived CDR1 and CDR2 are DFQATT and SNEGSKA (reference sequence). V trimming: 4 bases; J trimming: 3 bases; junction bases outside the gene matches: 7. This clonotype appeared many times. There were TCR beta CDR3 regions amplified from RNA transcripts. The TCR CDR3 was amplified in a first-round RT-PCR using the HTBI primer set. From the multiplex PCR reads, TCRdb called clonotypes with MiXCR, one entry per CDR3 protein. The data hold more than 350,000 distinct CDR3 sequences, with approximately 14% observed a single time.

The chain links TRBV20-1 to TRBJ2-7; 9 bases line up with TRBD2. The clonotype was recovered from a woman in her sixties or seventies with Graves' ophthalmopathy. Sequenced material: blood. Here the CDR3 reads CSAISGLASYEQYF. The CDR3 nucleotides read TGCAGTGCTATCAGCGGACTAGCGAGCTACGAGCAGTACTTC.